This TCR beta chain is from a study of early T cells in non-severe SARS-CoV-2 infection. Study-level points and caveats: VDJdb matching, biased toward anti-spike CD8 responses, missed private and CD4 specificities.

To note about this clonotype: No antigen is known for it.

The protocol attached unique molecular identifiers to individual cDNA molecules. One entry per CDR3 protein, called by TCRdb with MiXCR from the 5' RACE reads. The sample carries 98,000 or so distinct CDR3 sequences, 11% recorded once. Germline CDR1 reads SQVTM; CDR2 reads ANQGSEA. V dropped 3 bases and J dropped 4 bases, with 13 bases sitting between them. The CDR3 totals 14 residues. V is TRBV29-1 and J is TRBJ2-1, with unresolved D. The sequenced sample was whole blood. The TCR sequence derives from an adult who was a healthcare worker with PCR-confirmed SARS-CoV-2 infection or an uninfected control (not recorded which). Here the CDR3 reads CSVEVSFRYNEQFF. The CDR3 DNA follows: TGCAGCGTTGAGGTCAGTTTTAGGTACAATGAGCAGTTCTTC.